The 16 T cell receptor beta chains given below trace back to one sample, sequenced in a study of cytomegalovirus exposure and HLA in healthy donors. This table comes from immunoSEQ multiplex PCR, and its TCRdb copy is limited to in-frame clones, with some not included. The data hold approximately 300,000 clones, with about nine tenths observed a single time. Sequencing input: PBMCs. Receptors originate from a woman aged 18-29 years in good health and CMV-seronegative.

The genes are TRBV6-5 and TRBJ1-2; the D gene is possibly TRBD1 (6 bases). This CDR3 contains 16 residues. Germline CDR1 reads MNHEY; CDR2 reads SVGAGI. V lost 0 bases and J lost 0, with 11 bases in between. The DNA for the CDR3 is TGTGCCAGCAGTTACTCCAGCGGACAGCCTAACTATGGCTACACCTTC. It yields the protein CASSYSSGQPNYGYTF.

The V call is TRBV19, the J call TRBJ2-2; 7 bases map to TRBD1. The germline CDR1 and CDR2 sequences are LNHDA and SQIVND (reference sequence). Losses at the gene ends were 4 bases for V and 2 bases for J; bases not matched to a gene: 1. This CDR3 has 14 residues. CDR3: CASSTGGNTGELFF. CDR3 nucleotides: TGTGCCAGTAGTACAGGGGGAAACACCGGGGAGCTGTTTTTT.

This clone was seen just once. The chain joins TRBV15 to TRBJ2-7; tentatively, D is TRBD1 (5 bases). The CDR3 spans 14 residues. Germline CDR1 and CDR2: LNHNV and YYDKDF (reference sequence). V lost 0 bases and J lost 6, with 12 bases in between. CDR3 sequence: CATSRDGRESEQYF. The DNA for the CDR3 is TGTGCCACCAGCAGAGATGGCAGGGAATCCGAGCAGTACTTC.

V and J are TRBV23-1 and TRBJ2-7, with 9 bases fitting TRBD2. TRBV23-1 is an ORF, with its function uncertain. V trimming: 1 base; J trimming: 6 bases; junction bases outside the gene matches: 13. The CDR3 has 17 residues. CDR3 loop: CASSQWRAGGPPAEQYF. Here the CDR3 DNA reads TGCGCCAGCAGTCAATGGCGAGCGGGAGGACCCCCGGCCGAGCAGTACTTC.

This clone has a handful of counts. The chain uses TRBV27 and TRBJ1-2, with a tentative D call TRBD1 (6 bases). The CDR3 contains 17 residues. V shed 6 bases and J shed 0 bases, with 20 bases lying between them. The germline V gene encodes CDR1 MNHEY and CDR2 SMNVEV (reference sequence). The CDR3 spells CASSRLAGTPANYGYTF. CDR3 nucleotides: TGTGCCAGCAGCCGTTTAGCCGGGACACCTGCTAACTATGGCTACACCTTC.

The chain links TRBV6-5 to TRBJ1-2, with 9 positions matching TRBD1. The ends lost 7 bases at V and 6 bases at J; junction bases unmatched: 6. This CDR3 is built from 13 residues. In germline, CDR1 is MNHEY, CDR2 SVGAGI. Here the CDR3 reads CASTTGTGHGYTF. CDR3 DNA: TGTGCCAGCACCACAGGGACAGGGCATGGCTACACCTTC.

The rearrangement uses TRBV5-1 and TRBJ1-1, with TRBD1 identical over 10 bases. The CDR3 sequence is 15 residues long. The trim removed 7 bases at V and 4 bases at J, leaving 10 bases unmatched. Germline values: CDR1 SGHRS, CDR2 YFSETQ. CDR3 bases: TGCGCCAGCTTTTCGGCGGGACAGGGGACCACTGAAGCTTTCTTT. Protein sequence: CASFSAGQGTTEAFF.

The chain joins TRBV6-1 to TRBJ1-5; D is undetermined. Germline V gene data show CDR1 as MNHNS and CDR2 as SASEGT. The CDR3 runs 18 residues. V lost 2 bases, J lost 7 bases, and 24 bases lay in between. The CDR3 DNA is TGTGCCAGCAGTGAAACCCTAGGTGGCCTCCACGACCGACAGCCCCAGCATTTT. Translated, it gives CASSETLGGLHDRQPQHF.

The CDR3 sequence: CASRYLAGGPYEQYF. The CDR3 nucleotides read TGCGCCAGCAGATACCTAGCGGGAGGGCCTTACGAGCAGTACTTC. The chain is built from TRBV5-1 and TRBJ2-7, with 12 nucleotides matching TRBD2. Trimming took 5 bases from V and 4 from J; bases not matched to a gene: 7. The CDR3 runs to 15 residues. Germline V gene lookup returns CDR1 SGHRS and CDR2 YFSETQ.

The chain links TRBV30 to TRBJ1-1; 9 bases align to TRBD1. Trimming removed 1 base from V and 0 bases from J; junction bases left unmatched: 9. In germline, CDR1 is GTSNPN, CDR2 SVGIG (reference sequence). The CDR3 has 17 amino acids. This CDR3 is CAWSGGQGRSMNTEAFF. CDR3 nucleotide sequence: TGTGCCTGGAGTGGGGGACAGGGTCGGTCAATGAACACTGAAGCTTTCTTT.

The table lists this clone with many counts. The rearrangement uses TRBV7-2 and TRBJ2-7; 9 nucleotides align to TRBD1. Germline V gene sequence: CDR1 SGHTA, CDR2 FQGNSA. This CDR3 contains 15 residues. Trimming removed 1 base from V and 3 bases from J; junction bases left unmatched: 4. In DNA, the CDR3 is TGTGCCAGCAGCTTAGACAGGGGGCGCATCTACGAGCAGTACTTC. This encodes CASSLDRGRIYEQYF.

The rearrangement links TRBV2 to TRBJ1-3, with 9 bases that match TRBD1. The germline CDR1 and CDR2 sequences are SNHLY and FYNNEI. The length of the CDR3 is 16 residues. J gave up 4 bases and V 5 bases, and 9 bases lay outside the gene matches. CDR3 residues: CASSFTGGTLGNTIYF. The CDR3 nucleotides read TGTGCCAGCAGTTTCACAGGGGGCACCTTAGGAAACACCATATATTTT.

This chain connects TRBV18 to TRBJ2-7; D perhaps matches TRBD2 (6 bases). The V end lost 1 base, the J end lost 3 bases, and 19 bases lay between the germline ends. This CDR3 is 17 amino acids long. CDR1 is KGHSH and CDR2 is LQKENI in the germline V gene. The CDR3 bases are TGTGCCAGCTCACCACTCTATTCGCTAGCGCGGTACTACGAGCAGTACTTC. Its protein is CASSPLYSLARYYEQYF.

CDR3 loop: CASSIAGGPTQYF. For the CDR3, the DNA is TGTGCCAGTAGTATAGCGGGAGGGCCGACCCAGTACTTC. V usage is TRBV19 and J usage is TRBJ2-5; TRBD2 matches at 8 bases. V shed 1 base and J 7 bases; nucleotides not matched to a gene: 2. Per the germline V gene, CDR1 is LNHDA and CDR2 is SQIVND (reference sequence). The CDR3 contains 13 residues.

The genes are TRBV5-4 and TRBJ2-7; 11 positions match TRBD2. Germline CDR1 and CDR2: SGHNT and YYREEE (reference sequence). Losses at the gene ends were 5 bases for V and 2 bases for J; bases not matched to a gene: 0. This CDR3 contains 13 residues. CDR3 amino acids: CASRLAGAYEQYF. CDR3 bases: TGTGCCAGCAGACTAGCGGGGGCCTACGAGCAGTACTTC.

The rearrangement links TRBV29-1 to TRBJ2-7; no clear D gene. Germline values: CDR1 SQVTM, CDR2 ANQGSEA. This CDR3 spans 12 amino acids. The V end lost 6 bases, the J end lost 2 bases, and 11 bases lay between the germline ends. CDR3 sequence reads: CSVAPNTYEQYF. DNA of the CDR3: TGCAGCGTCGCTCCCAACACCTACGAGCAGTACTTC.